The clone carrying this T cell receptor beta chain has a count of ten or more. The CDR3 extends over 15 amino acids. V lost 3 bases to trimming and J lost 0 bases; unmatched junction nucleotides: 1. Germline values: CDR1 SGHKS, CDR2 YYEKEE (reference sequence). One entry per CDR3 protein results from TCRdb running MiXCR on the RT-PCR reads. The table lists hundreds of thousands of distinct CDR3 sequences, approximately 14% of them singletons. Sequencing was done on a sample of memory CD4+ T cells from blood. This TCR derives from a female donor in good health, serving as a healthy control. This chain links TRBV5-5 with TRBJ1-5, with TRBD1 identical over 9 bases. The CDR3 protein is CASSWGQGSNQPQHF. CDR3 nucleotide sequence: TGTGCCAGCAGCTGGGGACAGGGTAGCAATCAGCCCCAGCATTTT.